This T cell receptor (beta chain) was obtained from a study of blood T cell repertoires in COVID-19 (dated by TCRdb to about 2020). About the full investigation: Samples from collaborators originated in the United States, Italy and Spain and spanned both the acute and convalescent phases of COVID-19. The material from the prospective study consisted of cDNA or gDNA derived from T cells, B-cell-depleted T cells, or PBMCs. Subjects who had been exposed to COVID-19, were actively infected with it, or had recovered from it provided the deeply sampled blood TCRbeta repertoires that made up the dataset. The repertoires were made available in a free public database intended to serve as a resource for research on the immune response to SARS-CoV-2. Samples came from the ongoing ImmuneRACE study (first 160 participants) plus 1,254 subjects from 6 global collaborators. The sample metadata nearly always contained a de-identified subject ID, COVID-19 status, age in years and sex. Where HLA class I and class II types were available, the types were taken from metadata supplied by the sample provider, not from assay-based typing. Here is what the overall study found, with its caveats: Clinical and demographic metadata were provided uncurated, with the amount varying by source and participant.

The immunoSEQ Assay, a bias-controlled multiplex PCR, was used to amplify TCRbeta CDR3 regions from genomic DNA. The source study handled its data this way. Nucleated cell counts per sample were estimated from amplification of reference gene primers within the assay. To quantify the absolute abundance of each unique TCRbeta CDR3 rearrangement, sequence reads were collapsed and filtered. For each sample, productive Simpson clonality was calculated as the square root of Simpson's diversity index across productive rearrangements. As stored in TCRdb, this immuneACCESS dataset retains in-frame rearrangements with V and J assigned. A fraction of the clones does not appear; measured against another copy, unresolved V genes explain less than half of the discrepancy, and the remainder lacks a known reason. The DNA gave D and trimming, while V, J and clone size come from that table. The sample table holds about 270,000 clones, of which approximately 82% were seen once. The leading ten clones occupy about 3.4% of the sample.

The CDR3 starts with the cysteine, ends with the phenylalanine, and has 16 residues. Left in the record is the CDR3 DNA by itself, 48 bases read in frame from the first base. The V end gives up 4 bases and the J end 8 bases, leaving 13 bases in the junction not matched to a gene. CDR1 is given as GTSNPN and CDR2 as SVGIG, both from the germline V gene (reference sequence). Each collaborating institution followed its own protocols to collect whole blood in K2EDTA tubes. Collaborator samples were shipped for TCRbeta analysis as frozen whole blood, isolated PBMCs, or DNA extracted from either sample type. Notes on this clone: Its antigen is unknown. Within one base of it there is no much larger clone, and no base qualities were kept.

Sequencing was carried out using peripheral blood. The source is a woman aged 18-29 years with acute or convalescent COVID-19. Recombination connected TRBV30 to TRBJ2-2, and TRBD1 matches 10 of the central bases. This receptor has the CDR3 CAWIRTGTGAWGELFF. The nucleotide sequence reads TGTGCCTGGATTCGAACCGGGACAGGGGCTTGGGGGGAGCTGTTTTTT.